This TCR beta chain was sequenced in a study of cytomegalovirus exposure and HLA in healthy donors. About the study: It was reported in a later analysis that the 95 to 150 validation repertoires used the same platform as the roughly 670 first-cohort repertoires. Study-level points and caveats: Associated with cytomegalovirus, according to the listing, were 150 to 200 TCR beta chains.

TCRdb's copy holds only in-frame clones and misses some; the assay was immunoSEQ multiplex PCR. Of fewer than 400,000 clones listed, roughly 88% are singletons. Remarks on this clone: No antigen is known for it.

The CDR3 has 12 residues. Trimming cost V 3 bases and J 8 bases, with 8 bases left between them. CDR1 and CDR2 (germline): ENHRY, SYGVKD. The donors were part of the validation cohort, which consisted of under 150 subjects and was separate from the first cohort of several hundred subjects. This chain links TRBV10-3 with TRBJ1-5; D is uncertain. This receptor was identified in a woman under 30 in good health and CMV-seronegative. Sequencing input: PBMCs. For the CDR3, the DNA is TGTGCCATCAGTGACGGTTTTGAGCCCCAGCATTTT. Protein product: CAISDGFEPQHF.